Presented here are 22 T cell receptor beta chains from one specimen sequenced in a study of blood T cell repertoires in COVID-19. Here immunoSEQ multiplex PCR was the method, and the copy in TCRdb shows in-frame clones only, minus some. The sample lists around 90,000 clones, 87% occurring once. The sample comprised peripheral blood. The receptors were gathered from a male donor with acute or convalescent COVID-19.

The chain recombines TRBV28 with TRBJ1-2; D remains unclear. The ends were cut back, 8 bases at V and 2 bases at J, with 15 bases in the middle. Germline V gene sequence: CDR1 MDHEN, CDR2 SYDVKM. This CDR3 region has 14 residues. The DNA of the CDR3 is TGTGCCAGCCGCCCTGGGTTACAGAACTATGGCTACACCTTC. It is translated as CASRPGLQNYGYTF.

The gene calls are TRBV4-1 and TRBJ1-3, with D unclear. V was shortened by 1 base and J by 0 bases, with 7 bases between the two germline ends. The germline V gene encodes CDR1 MGHRA and CDR2 YSYEKL. This CDR3 spans 15 amino acids. The CDR3 region is CASSQAPGSGNTIYF. The CDR3 coding sequence is TGCGCCAGCAGCCAAGCCCCGGGCTCTGGAAACACCATATATTTT.

The rearrangement links TRBV3-1 (or the pseudogene TRBV3-2) to TRBJ2-5, with 7 bases matching TRBD1. The CDR3 has 16 residues. Per germline, CDR1 LGHDT and CDR2 YNNKEL (reference sequence). J lost 3 bases, V lost 1 base, and 8 bases had no gene match. CDR3 sequence: CASSQALRTGKETQYF. The CDR3 bases are TGTGCCAGCAGCCAAGCCCTCCGGACAGGAAAAGAGACCCAGTACTTC.

The gene calls are TRBV12-3 or TRBV12-4 and TRBJ2-5; D is unresolved. This CDR3 contains 13 residues. V was trimmed by 5 bases and J by 0 bases, leaving 7 bases between them. CDR3 in amino acids: CASSISYQETQYF. CDR3 nucleotide sequence: TGTGCCAGCAGTATTTCGTACCAAGAGACCCAGTACTTC.

The V and J genes are TRBV30 and TRBJ2-5, with 7 bases fitting TRBD2. The CDR3 runs to 14 residues. The V gene's germline CDR1 is GTSNPN and CDR2 SVGIG (reference sequence). Trimming took 0 bases from V and 4 from J; bases not matched to a gene: 5. Here the CDR3 DNA reads TGTGCCTGGAGTGTGCGGACTAGGGGAGAGACCCAGTACTTC. Its protein product is CAWSVRTRGETQYF. The variable domain in full, with the rest retrieved from reference TRBV30 and TRBJ2-5, is SQTIHQWPATLVQPVGSPLSLECTVEGTSNPNLYWYRQAAGRGLQLLFYSVGIGQISSEVPQNLSASRPQDRQFILSSKKLLLSDSGFYLCAWSVRTRGETQYFGPGTRLLVL.

The gene calls are TRBV25-1 and TRBJ2-3; 9 bases line up with TRBD2. The CDR3 loop spans 14 amino acids. Trimming at V came to 7 bases and at J to 3 bases, leaving 5 bases not matched to a gene. The germline V gene has CDR1 MGHDK and CDR2 SYGVNS. CDR3 region: CASIPSGKTDTQYF. The CDR3, as DNA: TGTGCCAGCATCCCTAGCGGGAAAACAGATACGCAGTATTTT.

The chain has TRBV6-5 and TRBJ2-5; 7 positions agree with TRBD1. The CDR3 extends over 15 amino acids. Germline V gene data show CDR1 as MNHEY and CDR2 as SVGAGI. V lost 5 bases to trimming and J lost 1 base; unmatched junction nucleotides: 7. The CDR3 reads CASSKGAASQETQYF. In DNA form, the CDR3 reads TGTGCCAGCAGTAAGGGGGCAGCGAGCCAAGAGACCCAGTACTTC.

This clone was picked up a small number of times. This chain links TRBV6-5 with TRBJ1-2; possibly TRBD1 for D (6 bases). Looked up from germline, CDR1 is MNHEY and CDR2 is SVGAGI. The CDR3 runs 13 residues. V was pared by 5 bases and J by 8 bases, with 15 bases between. The CDR3 nucleotides read TGTGCCAGCAGTCCGGGGGGGGCCCCAGGCTACACCTTC. Translation: CASSPGGAPGYTF.

This clone turned up a few times. V usage is TRBV4-2 and J usage is TRBJ1-3, with 7 bases aligning to TRBD1. Germline V gene sequence: CDR1 LGHNA, CDR2 YNFKEQ. Trimming at V came to 0 bases and at J to 0 bases, leaving 8 bases not matched to a gene. This CDR3 contains 18 residues. The CDR3 sequence: CASSQERLQGVSGNTIYF. CDR3 DNA sequence: TGTGCCAGCAGCCAAGAAAGGTTGCAGGGGGTCTCTGGAAACACCATATATTTT.

The chain couples TRBV20-1 to TRBJ1-2; no firm D call. There are 11 residues in the CDR3. Between the trimmed V and J ends, which lost 3 bases and 3 bases, there was a span of 5 bases. Germline V gene data show CDR1 as DFQATT and CDR2 as SNEGSKA (reference sequence). The CDR3 DNA follows: TGCAGTGCTAGTCTTGACTATGGCTACACCTTC. Its protein is CSASLDYGYTF.

This chain uses TRBV4-1 with TRBJ2-6, with 7 positions matching TRBD1. There are 18 residues in the CDR3. Looked up from germline, CDR1 is MGHRA and CDR2 is YSYEKL. V trimming: 4 bases; J trimming: 1 base; junction bases outside the gene matches: 10. In DNA form, the CDR3 reads TGCGCCAGCAGCCGTGTGGTGGGACAGACTTCTGGGGCCAACGTCCTGACTTTC. Protein sequence: CASSRVVGQTSGANVLTF.

The CDR3 nucleotides read TGTGCCAGCAGCCTAATGGGGACAGAATACAATGAGCAGTTCTTC. This codes for CASSLMGTEYNEQFF. V usage is TRBV5-6 and J usage is TRBJ2-1; 7 positions agree with TRBD1. CDR1 is SGHDT, CDR2 YYEEEE, per germline. The ends lost 4 bases at V and 4 bases at J; junction bases unmatched: 8. This CDR3 comprises 15 residues.

This clone was observed a single time. The chain has TRBV18 and TRBJ1-6; 11 bases are a match to TRBD1. With 5 bases clipped from V and 0 bases from J, the junction kept 3 bases outside the gene matches. The CDR3 covers 17 residues. In germline, CDR1 is KGHSH, CDR2 LQKENI. In DNA form, the CDR3 reads TGTGCCAGCTCAAGGGACAGGGGGAGCTCCTATAATTCACCCCTCCACTTT. Its protein is CASSRDRGSSYNSPLHF.

This chain uses TRBV3-1 (or the pseudogene TRBV3-2) with TRBJ2-5, with a tentative D call TRBD2 (5 bases). Germline V CDR1 and CDR2: LGHDT, YNNKEL (reference sequence). The V end lost 0 bases, the J end lost 5 bases, and 10 bases lay between the germline ends. The CDR3 has 14 residues. Here the CDR3 DNA reads TGTGCCAGCAGCCAAGACACTAGTGCGGAGACCCAGTACTTC. Amino acids: CASSQDTSAETQYF.

The V call is TRBV6-5, the J call TRBJ1-5; tentatively, D is TRBD1 (6 bases). The CDR3 is 15 amino acids. In germline, CDR1 is MNHEY, CDR2 SVGAGI. V was cut by 8 bases and J by 7 bases, with 21 bases left in between. The CDR3, as DNA: TGTGCCAGCCTCGCCGGCAGGGGATCATGGCAGCCCCAGCATTTT. Amino acid sequence: CASLAGRGSWQPQHF.

This clone was counted once. The V and J genes are TRBV7-8 and TRBJ1-5, with 8 bases lining up with TRBD1. With 5 bases clipped from V and 1 base from J, the junction kept 4 bases outside the gene matches. The CDR3 has 15 residues. Germline-derived CDR1 and CDR2 are SGHVS and FQNEAQ. Written as DNA, the CDR3 is TGTGCCAGCAGCACCCGACAGGGGAGCAATCAGCCCCAGCATTTT. Translation: CASSTRQGSNQPQHF.

The chain employs TRBV7-8 and TRBJ1-5, with 7 bases matching TRBD1. Germline trimming cut 2 bases from V and 6 bases from J; bases unmatched to any gene: 7. Per germline, CDR1 SGHVS and CDR2 FQNEAQ. The CDR3 loop spans 15 amino acids. The CDR3 region is CASSLYTGVGQPQHF. The CDR3 region has the DNA TGTGCCAGCAGCTTATACACAGGGGTGGGTCAGCCCCAGCATTTT.

V and J are TRBV28 and TRBJ1-1, with 7 bases fitting TRBD1. CDR3 size: 16 residues. V lost 3 bases to trimming and J lost 4 bases; unmatched junction nucleotides: 11. Germline CDR1 reads MDHEN; CDR2 reads SYDVKM. DNA of the CDR3: TGTGCCAGCAGTTTCCCAGGACAGGTGGCGGGCACTGAAGCTTTCTTT. It codes for CASSFPGQVAGTEAFF.

The rearrangement uses TRBV29-1 and TRBJ2-2; 7 positions match TRBD2. Trimming cost V 6 bases and J 4 bases; bases outside gene matches: 5. This CDR3 spans 13 amino acids. Germline V gene sequence: CDR1 SQVTM, CDR2 ANQGSEA. DNA for the CDR3: TGCAGCGTCGGGACGGGGGGCACCGGGGAGCTGTTTTTT. It is translated as CSVGTGGTGELFF.

The rearrangement links TRBV5-1 to TRBJ2-5; a weak D match, TRBD1 (6 bases). Germline V CDR1 and CDR2: SGHRS, YFSETQ. CDR3 length: 14 residues. V gave up 4 bases and J gave up 4 bases, with 14 bases separating them. The CDR3: CASSPGQLRETQYF. The CDR3 bases are TGCGCCAGCAGCCCCGGACAGCTCAGAGAGACCCAGTACTTC. The whole variable domain, filled in from reference TRBV5-1 and TRBJ2-5, reads KAGVTQTPRYLIKTRGQQVTLSCSPISGHRSVSWYQQTPGQGLQFLFEYFSETQRNKGNFPGRFSGRQFSNSRSEMNVSTLELGDSALYLCASSPGQLRETQYFGPGTRLLVL.

The chain recombines TRBV7-3 with TRBJ1-4; 8 nucleotides match TRBD1. The CDR3 contains 15 residues. CDR1 SGHTA and CDR2 FQGTGA come from the germline V gene. V was clipped by 5 bases and J by 0 bases; unmatched bases: 2. The CDR3 is CASSVRGPTNEKLFF. CDR3 sequence (DNA): TGTGCCAGCAGCGTCAGGGGGCCAACTAATGAAAAACTGTTTTTT.

The chain recombines TRBV2 with TRBJ2-3, with TRBD2 matching 8 bases. Trimming cost V 4 bases and J 0 bases; bases outside gene matches: 3. The CDR3 contains 15 residues. In germline, CDR1 is SNHLY, CDR2 FYNNEI. The CDR3 is CASSGLAGSTDTQYF. CDR3 nucleotides: TGTGCCAGCAGTGGGTTAGCGGGGAGCACAGATACGCAGTATTTT.